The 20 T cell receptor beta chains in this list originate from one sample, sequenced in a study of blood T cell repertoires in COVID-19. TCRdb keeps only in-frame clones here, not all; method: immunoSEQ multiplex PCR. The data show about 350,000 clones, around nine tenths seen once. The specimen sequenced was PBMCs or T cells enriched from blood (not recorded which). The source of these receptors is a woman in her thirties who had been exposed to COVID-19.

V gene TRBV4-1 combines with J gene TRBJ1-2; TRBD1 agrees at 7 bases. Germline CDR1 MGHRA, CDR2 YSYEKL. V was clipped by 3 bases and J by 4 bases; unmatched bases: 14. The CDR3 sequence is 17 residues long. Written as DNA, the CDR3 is TGCGCCAGCAGCCAGTCGACAGGGCTCCCTCCCGGCTATGGCTACACCTTC. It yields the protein CASSQSTGLPPGYGYTF.

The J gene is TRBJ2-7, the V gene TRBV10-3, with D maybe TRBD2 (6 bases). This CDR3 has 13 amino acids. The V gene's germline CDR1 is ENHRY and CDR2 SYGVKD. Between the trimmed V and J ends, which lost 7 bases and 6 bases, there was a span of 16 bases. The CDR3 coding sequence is TGTGCCATCAATCAGGACTATGCTTCCGAGCAGTACTTC. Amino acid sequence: CAINQDYASEQYF.

The CDR3 loop reads CASSREIRVAEAFF. The CDR3 region has the DNA TGTGCCAGTAGTAGAGAGATTCGAGTCGCTGAAGCTTTCTTT. The V and J genes are TRBV19 and TRBJ1-1; D gene uncertain. Trimming removed 4 bases at V and 6 bases at J, with 15 bases between. The CDR3 extends over 14 amino acids. CDR1 LNHDA and CDR2 SQIVND come from the germline V gene (reference sequence).

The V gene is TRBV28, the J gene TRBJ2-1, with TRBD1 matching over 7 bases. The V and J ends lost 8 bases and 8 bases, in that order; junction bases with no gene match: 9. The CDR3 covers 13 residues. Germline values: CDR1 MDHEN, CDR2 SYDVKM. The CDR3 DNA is TGTGCCAGCCAGAGACAGGGTTCCTATGAGCAGTTCTTC. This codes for CASQRQGSYEQFF.

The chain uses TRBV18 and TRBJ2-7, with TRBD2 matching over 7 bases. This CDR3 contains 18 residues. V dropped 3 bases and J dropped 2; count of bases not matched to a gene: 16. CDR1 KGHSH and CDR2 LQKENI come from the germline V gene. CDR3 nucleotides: TGTGCCAGCTCACCGACCGGGACTACCTCCTTCCAAGCCTACGAGCAGTACTTC. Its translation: CASSPTGTTSFQAYEQYF.

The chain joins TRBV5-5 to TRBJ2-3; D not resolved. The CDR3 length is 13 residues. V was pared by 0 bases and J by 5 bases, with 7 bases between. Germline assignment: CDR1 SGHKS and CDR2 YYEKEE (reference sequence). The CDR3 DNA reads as TGTGCCAGCAGCTTGGAAACAGAAGATACGCAGTATTTT. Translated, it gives CASSLETEDTQYF.

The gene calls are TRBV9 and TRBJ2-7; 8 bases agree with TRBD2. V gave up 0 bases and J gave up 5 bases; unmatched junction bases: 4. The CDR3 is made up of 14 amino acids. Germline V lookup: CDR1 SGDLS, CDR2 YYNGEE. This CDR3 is CASSVGREGNEQYF. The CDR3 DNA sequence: TGTGCCAGCAGCGTAGGTCGGGAGGGGAACGAGCAGTACTTC.

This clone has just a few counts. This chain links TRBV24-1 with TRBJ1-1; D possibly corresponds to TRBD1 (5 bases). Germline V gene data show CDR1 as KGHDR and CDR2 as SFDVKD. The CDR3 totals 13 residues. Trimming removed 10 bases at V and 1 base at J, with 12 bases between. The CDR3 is CATRRGRNTEAFF. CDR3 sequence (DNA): TGTGCCACGCGCCGGGGGAGGAACACTGAAGCTTTCTTT.

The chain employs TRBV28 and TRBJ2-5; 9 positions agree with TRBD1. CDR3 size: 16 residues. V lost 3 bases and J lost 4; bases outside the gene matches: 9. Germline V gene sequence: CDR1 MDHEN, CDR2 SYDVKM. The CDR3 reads CASSLEPGQGRETQYF. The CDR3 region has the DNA TGTGCCAGCAGTTTGGAACCGGGACAGGGCCGAGAGACCCAGTACTTC.

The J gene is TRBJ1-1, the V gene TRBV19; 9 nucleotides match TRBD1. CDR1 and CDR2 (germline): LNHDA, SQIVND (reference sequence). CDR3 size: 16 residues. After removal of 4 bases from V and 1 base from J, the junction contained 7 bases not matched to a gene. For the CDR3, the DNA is TGTGCCAGTAGTAGGGGACAGGGAGCGCCGAACACTGAAGCTTTCTTT. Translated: CASSRGQGAPNTEAFF.

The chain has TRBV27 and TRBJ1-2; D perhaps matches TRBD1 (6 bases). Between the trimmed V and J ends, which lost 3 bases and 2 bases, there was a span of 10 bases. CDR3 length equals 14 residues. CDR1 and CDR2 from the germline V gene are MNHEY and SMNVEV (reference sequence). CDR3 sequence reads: CASSFTGMNYGYTF. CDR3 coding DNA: TGTGCCAGCAGTTTTACAGGGATGAACTATGGCTACACCTTC.

CDR3 region: CASSFPSSGANVLTF. In nucleotides, the CDR3 is TGTGCCAGCAGTTTTCCTAGCTCTGGGGCCAACGTCCTGACTTTC. The chain carries TRBV28 and TRBJ2-6; the D is unclear. V shed 3 bases and J shed 0 bases, with 6 bases lying between them. Germline CDR1 reads MDHEN; CDR2 reads SYDVKM. This CDR3 has 15 amino acids.

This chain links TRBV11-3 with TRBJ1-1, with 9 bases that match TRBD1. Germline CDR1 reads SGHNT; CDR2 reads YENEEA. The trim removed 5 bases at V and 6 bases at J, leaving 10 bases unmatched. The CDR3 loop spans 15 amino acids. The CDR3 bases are TGTGCCAGCAGCGCGCCTCGGACAGGGGTGGCTGAAGCTTTCTTT. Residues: CASSAPRTGVAEAFF.

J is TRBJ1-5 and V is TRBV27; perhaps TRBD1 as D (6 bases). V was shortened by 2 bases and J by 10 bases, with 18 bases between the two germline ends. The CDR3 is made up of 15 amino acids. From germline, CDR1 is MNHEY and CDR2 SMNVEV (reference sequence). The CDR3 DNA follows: TGTGCCAGCAGTTTAACCCCCGGGTCCAGGGGCCCCCAGCATTTT. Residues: CASSLTPGSRGPQHF.

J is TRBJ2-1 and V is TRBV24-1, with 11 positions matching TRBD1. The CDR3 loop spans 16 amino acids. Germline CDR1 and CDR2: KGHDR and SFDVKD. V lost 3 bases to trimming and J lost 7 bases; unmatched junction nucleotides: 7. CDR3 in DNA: TGTGCCACCAGTGATGTCGCCGGGACAGGGGGGAATGAGCAGTTCTTC. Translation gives CATSDVAGTGGNEQFF.

DNA for the CDR3: TGCGCCAGCAGTCGACAGGCTGGAAACACCATATATTTT. Its translation: CASSRQAGNTIYF. V and J are TRBV5-1 and TRBJ1-3; a possible D gene is TRBD1 (6 bases). This CDR3 region has 13 residues. Per germline, CDR1 SGHRS and CDR2 YFSETQ. V was cut by 5 bases and J by 2 bases, with 8 bases left in between.

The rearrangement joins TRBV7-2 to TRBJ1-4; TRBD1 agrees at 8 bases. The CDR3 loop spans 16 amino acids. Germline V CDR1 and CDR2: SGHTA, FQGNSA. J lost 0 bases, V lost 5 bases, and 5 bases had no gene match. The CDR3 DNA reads TGTGCCAGCAGCCCACCGACAGGGGCAACTAATGAAAAACTGTTTTTT. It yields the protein CASSPPTGATNEKLFF.

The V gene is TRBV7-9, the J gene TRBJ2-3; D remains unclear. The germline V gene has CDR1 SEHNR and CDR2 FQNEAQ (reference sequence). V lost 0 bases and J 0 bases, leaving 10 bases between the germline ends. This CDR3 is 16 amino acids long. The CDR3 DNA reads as TGTGCCAGCAGCTTAGCAACAGCCATGAGCACAGATACGCAGTATTTT. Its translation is CASSLATAMSTDTQYF.

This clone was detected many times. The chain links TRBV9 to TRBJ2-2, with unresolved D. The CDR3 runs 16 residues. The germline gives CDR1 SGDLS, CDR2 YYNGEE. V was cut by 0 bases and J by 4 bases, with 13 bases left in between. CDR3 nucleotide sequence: TGTGCCAGCAGCGTAGCCTACCGAGCAATCACCGGGGAGCTGTTTTTT. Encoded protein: CASSVAYRAITGELFF.

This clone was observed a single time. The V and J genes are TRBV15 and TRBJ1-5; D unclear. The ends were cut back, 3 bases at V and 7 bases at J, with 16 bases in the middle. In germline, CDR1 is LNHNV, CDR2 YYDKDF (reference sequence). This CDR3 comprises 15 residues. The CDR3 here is CATSSQRAGEQPQHF. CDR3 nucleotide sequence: TGTGCCACCAGCAGTCAGAGGGCCGGGGAGCAGCCCCAGCATTTT. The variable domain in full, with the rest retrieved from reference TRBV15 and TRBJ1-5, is DAMVIQNPRYQVTQFGKPVTLSCSQTLNHNVMYWYQQKSSQAPKLLFHYYDKDFNNEADTPDNFQSRRPNTSFCFLDIRSPGLGDTAMYLCATSSQRAGEQPQHFGDGTRLSIL.